This entry concerns a single T cell receptor (beta chain). Its specificity is unknown. These data belong to a study of T cell responses to AZD1222 COVID-19 vaccine. Method: immunoSEQ multiplex PCR; TCRdb's copy keeps in-frame clones and lacks some. The sample lists 110,000 to 150,000 clones, about 94% occurring once. General study findings and limits: The study identified only 6 or 7 AZD1222 recipients as seropositive at baseline.

The sequence was obtained from an adult in good health. Material: peripheral blood, obtained on day 0 of AZD1222 vaccination.

CDR3 residues: CASSEPGRSNQPQHF. CDR3 nucleotide sequence: TGTGCCAGCAGTGAACCGGGGCGGAGCAATCAGCCCCAGCATTTT. The chain couples TRBV2 to TRBJ1-5, with D possibly being TRBD1 (5 bases). The CDR3 has 15 amino acids. Per germline, CDR1 SNHLY and CDR2 FYNNEI. V lost 2 bases and J lost 1, with 9 bases in between.